The 6 T cell receptor beta chains below all came from one sample that was sequenced in a study of T-cell memory formation after mild COVID-19 listed by TCRdb under 2021. Receptor libraries were prepared by 5' RACE. TCRdb lists the instrument as Illumina NovaSeq 6000. Through fastp at Q25 and MiXCR, TCRdb rebuilt clones from the public reads, retaining in-frame beta chains. Each entry merges the rows of one CDR3 protein and shows their most common DNA and genes. The sample records 250,000 to 300,000 distinct CDR3 sequences, roughly 15% of which are singletons. The leading ten clones occupy about a fifth of the sample. The sequencing sample was made of PBMCs or a T cell subset sorted from them (not recorded which). These receptors came from a man between 18 and 29 years old who had mild COVID-19 (a few samples of this study predate the infection). The sample titles of this study are shuffled in the database, so cell type and time point are left out; the donor was told from shared clones.

The table lists this clonotype with many counts. The rearrangement uses TRBV5-1 and TRBJ2-5; maybe TRBD1 (7 bases). V lost 4 bases, J lost 2 bases, and 15 bases lay in between. Germline V gene lookup returns CDR1 SGHRS and CDR2 YFSETQ. This CDR3 has 15 residues. In nucleotides, the CDR3 is TGCGCCAGCAGCGTACTCGCGGGACAGCAAGAGACCCAGTACTTC. Amino acids: CASSVLAGQQETQYF.

The chain employs TRBV14 and TRBJ2-5, with 7 bases identical to TRBD1. Per the germline V gene, CDR1 is SGHDN and CDR2 is FVKESK. CDR3 length equals 16 residues. Trimming cost V 2 bases and J 1 base; bases outside gene matches: 7. In nucleotides, the CDR3 is TGTGCCAGCAGCCAAATCGGCAAGGGGGCCCAAGAGACCCAGTACTTC. This gives the protein CASSQIGKGAQETQYF.

This clonotype occurred many times. V gene TRBV5-4 combines with J gene TRBJ2-7, with 7 bases that match TRBD1. CDR3 length: 16 residues. V trimming: 0 bases; J trimming: 5 bases; junction bases outside the gene matches: 11. Germline V gene lookup returns CDR1 SGHNT and CDR2 YYREEE (reference sequence). CDR3 in DNA: TGTGCCAGCAGCTTGGCCCGGGACAGTCAGGTTAACGAGCAGTACTTC. It is translated as CASSLARDSQVNEQYF.

The J gene is TRBJ2-6, the V gene TRBV27; 9 bases map to TRBD1. Germline-derived CDR1 and CDR2 are MNHEY and SMNVEV (reference sequence). V lost 0 bases to trimming and J lost 2 bases; unmatched junction nucleotides: 11. There are 20 residues in the CDR3. The CDR3 DNA follows: TGTGCCAGCAGTTTATCTGGTTGGGACAGGGCCTTACCTGGGGCCAACGTCCTGACTTTC. Translating it yields CASSLSGWDRALPGANVLTF.

This clonotype came up a few times. The chain employs TRBV14 and TRBJ1-6; D not certain. The germline V gene encodes CDR1 SGHDN and CDR2 FVKESK. The CDR3 is made up of 14 amino acids. Trimming cost V 3 bases and J 4 bases, with 7 bases left between them. The chain's CDR3 is CASSHGQYNSPLHF. As DNA, the CDR3 is TGTGCCAGCAGCCACGGGCAGTATAATTCACCCCTCCACTTT.

This clonotype occurred many times. The chain uses TRBV7-8 and TRBJ2-1, with TRBD1 as a possible D gene (7 bases). The germline V and J ends were trimmed by 0 bases and 8 bases, with 8 bases remaining between them. The CDR3 runs to 13 residues. Per germline, CDR1 SGHVS and CDR2 FQNEAQ. Here the CDR3 DNA reads TGTGCCAGCAGCTTAGCCAGGGGGGATGAGCAGTTCTTC. Its translation is CASSLARGDEQFF.